This T cell receptor (beta chain) stems from a study of control samples from healthy donors and cancer patients. A remark on this clone: The limits of the CDR3 on the DNA are not certain, so only TCRdb's listed CDR3 is given.

With termini counted, the CDR3 has 15 amino acids. Germline lookup yields CDR1 MNHEY and CDR2 SMNVEV (reference sequence). The assay was immunoSEQ multiplex PCR, and TCRdb's table has in-frame clones only and misses some. The sample has 150,000 to 200,000 clones; 91% are singletons. The rearrangement uses TRBV27 and TRBJ2-1; the table's D call, TRBD2, was not checked against the DNA. The sequenced material came from blood. The receptor was derived from a woman in her 30s in good health. The CDR3 region is CASSSSGVSYNEQFF.